These 24 T cell receptor beta chains share one sample of origin, sequenced in a study of blood T cell repertoires in COVID-19. Measured with immunoSEQ multiplex PCR; TCRdb has only the in-frame clones, and not every one. Among around 150,000 clones listed, approximately 86% were seen once. Sequencing was carried out using peripheral blood. These receptor sequences come from a man aged 55 to 70 with acute or convalescent COVID-19.

The rearrangement links TRBV25-1 to TRBJ2-7, with 7 bases fitting TRBD2. This CDR3 is built from 14 residues. Germline trimming cut 6 bases from V and 1 base from J; bases unmatched to any gene: 6. In germline, CDR1 is MGHDK, CDR2 SYGVNS. The DNA for the CDR3 is TGTGCCAGCAGCCCTGGGGGAGGGTCCTACGAGCAGTACTTC. It specifies CASSPGGGSYEQYF.

The chain has TRBV7-9 and TRBJ2-7; no firm D call. CDR3 size: 13 residues. The germline gives CDR1 SEHNR, CDR2 FQNEAQ (reference sequence). V was pared by 1 base and J by 5 bases, with 9 bases between. CDR3 protein: CASSLEAEDEQYF. The CDR3 bases are TGTGCCAGCAGCTTAGAGGCAGAGGACGAGCAGTACTTC. Using reference TRBV7-9 and TRBJ2-7 for the parts outside the CDR3, the full variable domain is DTGVSQNPRHKITKRGQNVTFRCDPISEHNRLYWYRQTLGQGPEFLTYFQNEAQLEKSRLLSDRFSAERPKGSFSTLEIQRTEQGDSAMYLCASSLEAEDEQYFGPGTRLTVT.

This clone was found a few times. V is TRBV7-3 and J is TRBJ2-7; 11 positions match TRBD2. The J segment lost 3 bases and the V segment lost 0 bases, leaving 7 bases of the junction unmatched. The CDR3 runs to 17 residues. Germline lookup yields CDR1 SGHTA and CDR2 FQGTGA. CDR3 bases: TGTGCCAGCAGCTTAACGAGAACTAGCGGGAGATTCTACGAGCAGTACTTC. It yields the protein CASSLTRTSGRFYEQYF.

The V gene is TRBV11-2, the J gene TRBJ1-2; 9 bases fit TRBD1. The CDR3 runs to 14 residues. Germline assignment: CDR1 SGHAT and CDR2 FQNNGV. V was pared by 3 bases and J by 8 bases, with 7 bases of the junction left unmatched. The CDR3 DNA follows: TGTGCCAGCAGCTTGAACAGGGGGCAATACGGCTACACCTTC. This gives the protein CASSLNRGQYGYTF.

This chain joins TRBV27 and TRBJ2-7; 7 bases map to TRBD2. Germline V gene data show CDR1 as MNHEY and CDR2 as SMNVEV (reference sequence). Trimming at V came to 6 bases and at J to 4 bases, leaving 12 bases not matched to a gene. CDR3 size: 15 residues. CDR3 bases: TGTGCCAGCAGAACTGTCCAGCGGGACCTATACGAGCAGTACTTC. Translating it yields CASRTVQRDLYEQYF.

The chain combines TRBV5-1 with TRBJ2-1, with D tentatively TRBD2 (6 bases). Trimming removed 3 bases at V and 7 bases at J, with 17 bases between. Germline V gene data show CDR1 as SGHRS and CDR2 as YFSETQ. CDR3 length equals 15 residues. The CDR3 coding sequence is TGCGCCAGCAGCTCAGGGACTCCCTCGAGGAATGAGCAGTTCTTC. It encodes CASSSGTPSRNEQFF.

The chain employs TRBV11-2 and TRBJ2-7; 9 positions match TRBD2. In germline, CDR1 is SGHAT, CDR2 FQNNGV. This CDR3 is 13 amino acids long. The ends lost 5 bases at V and 6 bases at J; junction bases unmatched: 5. CDR3 residues: CASSARLAAEQYF. The CDR3 nucleotides read TGTGCCAGCAGCGCCCGACTAGCGGCCGAGCAGTACTTC.

The rearrangement uses TRBV5-1 and TRBJ2-5, with D possibly TRBD1 on 5 matching bases. The V gene's germline CDR1 is SGHRS and CDR2 YFSETQ. This CDR3 spans 16 amino acids. The V end lost 0 bases, the J end lost 2 bases, and 14 bases lay between the germline ends. The CDR3 here is CASSLGGLRGQETQYF. The CDR3 DNA is TGCGCCAGCAGCTTGGGGGGATTAAGGGGACAAGAGACCCAGTACTTC.

This chain joins TRBV19 and TRBJ2-7, with D maybe TRBD2 (6 bases). Germline lookup yields CDR1 LNHDA and CDR2 SQIVND (reference sequence). Trimming shortened V by 4 bases and J by 3 bases, and 13 bases separated the two germline ends. The CDR3 spans 14 residues. The CDR3 protein is CASSNGGTDYEQYF. The CDR3 nucleotides read TGTGCCAGTAGTAACGGAGGGACTGACTACGAGCAGTACTTC.

The rearrangement links TRBV18 to TRBJ1-1, with TRBD1 matching over 9 bases. The germline V gene has CDR1 KGHSH and CDR2 LQKENI. The CDR3 length is 16 residues. The trim removed 2 bases at V and 4 bases at J, leaving 8 bases unmatched. In DNA, the CDR3 is TGTGCCAGCTCACCAATACCCGGGACAGGGAGCACTGAAGCTTTCTTT. Its protein product is CASSPIPGTGSTEAFF.

This chain connects TRBV9 to TRBJ1-1, with D maybe TRBD1 (6 bases). The CDR3 contains 14 residues. Trimming shortened V by 2 bases and J by 5 bases, and 13 bases separated the two germline ends. Germline-derived CDR1 and CDR2 are SGDLS and YYNGEE. The CDR3 spells CASSVSGHGTEAFF. CDR3 DNA sequence: TGTGCCAGCAGCGTCTCGGGACACGGGACTGAAGCTTTCTTT.

The chain joins TRBV6-1 to TRBJ2-3, with D possibly matching TRBD2 (7 bases). Trimming cost V 1 base and J 6 bases, with 14 bases left between them. Germline CDR1 MNHNS, CDR2 SASEGT. The CDR3 extends over 15 amino acids. The CDR3 DNA follows: TGTGCCAGCAGTGAAGGGGGAGGGGGATCGGATACGCAGTATTTT. Amino acids: CASSEGGGGSDTQYF.

This clone appeared a few times. The chain is built from TRBV20-1 and TRBJ2-4; the match to TRBD2 covers 10 bases. Germline V gene lookup returns CDR1 DFQATT and CDR2 SNEGSKA (reference sequence). V lost 3 bases to trimming and J lost 9 bases; unmatched junction nucleotides: 8. This CDR3 comprises 14 residues. CDR3 in amino acids: CSASRASGSAIQYF. CDR3 nucleotides: TGCAGTGCTAGTAGGGCTAGCGGGAGCGCCATTCAGTACTTC.

V and J are TRBV28 and TRBJ2-7; TRBD2 agrees at 12 bases. J lost 5 bases, V lost 6 bases, and 11 bases had no gene match. Germline V gene sequence: CDR1 MDHEN, CDR2 SYDVKM. The length of the CDR3 is 16 residues. The CDR3 region has the DNA TGTGCCAGCAGAGGGGCTAGCGGGAGGGGGGGGCACGAGCAGTACTTC. Translation gives CASRGASGRGGHEQYF.

This clone was detected once. The chain recombines TRBV6-2 or TRBV6-3 with TRBJ2-7, with 9 nucleotides matching TRBD2. Germline V gives CDR1 MNHEY, CDR2 SVGEGT. V shed 0 bases and J 3 bases; nucleotides not matched to a gene: 9. The CDR3 is 17 residues long. CDR3 nucleotide sequence: TGTGCCAGCAGTTACTCGTCCGGGGGGCGGGAGGGCTACGAGCAGTACTTC. Amino acid sequence: CASSYSSGGREGYEQYF.

The chain joins TRBV2 to TRBJ1-1; 7 bases agree with TRBD1. In germline, CDR1 is SNHLY, CDR2 FYNNEI. V shed 6 bases, J shed 4 bases, and the junction held 5 bases outside the gene matches. CDR3 size: 13 residues. This chain's CDR3 is CASRPGQPTEAFF. The CDR3 region has the DNA TGTGCCAGCAGGCCGGGACAGCCCACTGAAGCTTTCTTT.

As DNA, the CDR3 is TGTGCCAGTAGCAACCTAGCGGGAGGACTGGAGACCCAGTACTTC. Its protein product is CASSNLAGGLETQYF. The chain employs TRBV19 and TRBJ2-5, with TRBD2 matching 11 bases. Per germline, CDR1 LNHDA and CDR2 SQIVND (reference sequence). The CDR3 runs 15 residues. The V gene end was trimmed by 6 bases and the J gene end by 5 bases; junction bases not matched to a gene: 8.

J is TRBJ1-1 and V is TRBV12-3 or TRBV12-4, with D possibly matching TRBD1 (6 bases). This CDR3 contains 13 residues. V dropped 5 bases and J dropped 5 bases, with 12 bases sitting between them. CDR3 protein: CASSRGARTEAFF. CDR3 nucleotide sequence: TGTGCCAGCAGTCGGGGGGCAAGGACTGAAGCTTTCTTT.

The chain recombines TRBV5-4 with TRBJ2-7; D may be TRBD2 (7 bases). The V gene's germline CDR1 is SGHNT and CDR2 YYREEE (reference sequence). V lost 0 bases and J lost 11, with 18 bases in between. There are 14 residues in the CDR3. The CDR3 DNA reads as TGTGCCAGCAGCTTGGGGAGGGGGGGTATTGAAGAGTACTTC. It translates to CASSLGRGGIEEYF.

V is TRBV5-1 and J is TRBJ1-4; D perhaps matches TRBD1 (5 bases). The CDR3 covers 14 residues. Per germline, CDR1 SGHRS and CDR2 YFSETQ. The ends were cut back, 3 bases at V and 0 bases at J, with 6 bases in the middle. The chain's CDR3 is CASSSGATNEKLFF. Here the CDR3 DNA reads TGCGCCAGCAGCTCGGGGGCAACTAATGAAAAACTGTTTTTT.

This clone was detected a few times. CDR3 in DNA: TGTGCCAGCAGTAGACTTAGCCGTATAGCCAAAAACATTCAGTACTTC. Translating it yields CASSRLSRIAKNIQYF. The chain employs TRBV2 and TRBJ2-4, with D unresolved. Germline loops: CDR1 SNHLY, CDR2 FYNNEI. This CDR3 spans 16 amino acids. The V and J ends lost 5 bases and 0 bases respectively, with 14 bases between them.

This clone was seen a handful of times. The rearrangement uses TRBV30 and TRBJ1-2; the match to TRBD1 covers 8 bases. Per the germline V gene, CDR1 is GTSNPN and CDR2 is SVGIG (reference sequence). J was trimmed by 8 bases and V by 0 bases; bases with no gene match: 14. This CDR3 is 16 amino acids long. In DNA form, the CDR3 reads TGTGCCTGGAGTGTACCGGGGACAGGAGTAATGGCGGGCTACACCTTC. Translating it yields CAWSVPGTGVMAGYTF.

The chain combines TRBV5-1 with TRBJ2-1; 14 nucleotides agree with TRBD2. The germline gives CDR1 SGHRS, CDR2 YFSETQ. J lost 8 bases, V lost 4 bases, and 11 bases had no gene match. This CDR3 contains 17 residues. The CDR3 sequence is CASSHGLAGGGGDEQFF. DNA of the CDR3: TGCGCCAGCAGCCACGGACTAGCGGGAGGAGGTGGGGATGAGCAGTTCTTC.

This clone was recorded only once. This chain connects TRBV19 to TRBJ1-4; tentatively, D is TRBD1 (5 bases). Trimming pared 4 bases from V and 0 bases from J, leaving 9 bases between. From germline, CDR1 is LNHDA and CDR2 SQIVND (reference sequence). The CDR3 is 15 amino acids. Written as DNA, the CDR3 is TGTGCCAGTAGTACGACAGTCTCAACTAATGAAAAACTGTTTTTT. Its protein is CASSTTVSTNEKLFF.